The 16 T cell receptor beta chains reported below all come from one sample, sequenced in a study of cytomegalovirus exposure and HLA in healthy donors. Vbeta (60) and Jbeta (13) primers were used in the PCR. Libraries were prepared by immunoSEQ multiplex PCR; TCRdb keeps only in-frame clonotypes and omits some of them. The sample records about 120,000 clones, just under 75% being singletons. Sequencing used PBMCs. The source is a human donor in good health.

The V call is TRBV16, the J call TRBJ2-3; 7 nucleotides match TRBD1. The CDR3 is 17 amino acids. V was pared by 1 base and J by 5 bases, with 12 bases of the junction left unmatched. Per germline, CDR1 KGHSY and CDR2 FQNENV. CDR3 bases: TGTGCCAGCAGCCAATTTGGTGGGACAGAGGAAGAAGATACGCAGTATTTT. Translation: CASSQFGGTEEEDTQYF.

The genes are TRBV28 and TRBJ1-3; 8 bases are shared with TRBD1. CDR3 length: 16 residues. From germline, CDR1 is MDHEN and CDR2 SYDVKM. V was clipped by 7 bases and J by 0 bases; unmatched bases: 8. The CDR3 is CASNNQGASSGNTIYF. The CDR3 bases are TGTGCCAGCAACAACCAGGGGGCGAGCTCTGGAAACACCATATATTTT.

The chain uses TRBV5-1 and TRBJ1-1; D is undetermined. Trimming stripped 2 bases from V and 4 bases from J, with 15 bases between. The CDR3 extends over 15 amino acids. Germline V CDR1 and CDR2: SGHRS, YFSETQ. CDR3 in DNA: TGCGCCAGCAGCTTAGGGCACGGAGGGTCCACTGAAGCTTTCTTT. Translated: CASSLGHGGSTEAFF.

The chain's CDR3 is CASSLVQGATNEKLFF. The CDR3 DNA reads TGTGCCAGCAGCTTAGTACAGGGGGCAACTAATGAAAAACTGTTTTTT. The chain uses TRBV11-2 and TRBJ1-4; 8 nucleotides match TRBD1. The CDR3 extends over 16 amino acids. Trimming removed 1 base from V and 0 bases from J; junction bases left unmatched: 1. Germline V gene lookup returns CDR1 SGHAT and CDR2 FQNNGV.

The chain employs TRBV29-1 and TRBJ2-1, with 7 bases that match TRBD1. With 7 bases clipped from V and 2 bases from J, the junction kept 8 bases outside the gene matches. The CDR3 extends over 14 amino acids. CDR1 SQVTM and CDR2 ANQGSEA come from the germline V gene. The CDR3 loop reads CSAITGVAYNEQFF. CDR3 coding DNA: TGCAGCGCAATAACAGGGGTGGCCTACAATGAGCAGTTCTTC.

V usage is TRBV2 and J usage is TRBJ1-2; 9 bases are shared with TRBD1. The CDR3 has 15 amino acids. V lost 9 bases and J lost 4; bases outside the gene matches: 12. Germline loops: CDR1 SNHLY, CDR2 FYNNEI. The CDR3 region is CARTWDRAGGYGYTF. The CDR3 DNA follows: TGTGCCAGGACCTGGGACAGGGCCGGCGGCTATGGCTACACCTTC. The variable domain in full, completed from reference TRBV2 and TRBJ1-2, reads EPEVTQTPSHQVTQMGQEVILRCVPISNHLYFYWYRQILGQKVEFLVSFYNNEISEKSEIFDDQFSVERPDGSNFTLKIRSTKLEDSAMYFCARTWDRAGGYGYTFGSGTRLTVV.

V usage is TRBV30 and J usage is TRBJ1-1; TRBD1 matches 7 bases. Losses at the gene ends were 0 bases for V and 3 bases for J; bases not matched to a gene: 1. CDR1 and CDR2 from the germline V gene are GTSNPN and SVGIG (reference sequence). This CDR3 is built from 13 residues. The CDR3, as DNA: TGTGCCTGGAGTGTACAGGGGTACACTGAAGCTTTCTTT. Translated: CAWSVQGYTEAFF.

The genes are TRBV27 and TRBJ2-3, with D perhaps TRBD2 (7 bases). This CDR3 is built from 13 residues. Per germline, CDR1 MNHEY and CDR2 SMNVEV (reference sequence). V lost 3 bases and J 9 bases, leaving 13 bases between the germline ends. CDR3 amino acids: CASSFTGGGTQYF. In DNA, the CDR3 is TGTGCCAGCAGTTTCACGGGGGGCGGGACGCAGTATTTT.

CDR3 nucleotides: TGTGCCAGCAGTTTATTACGAGCCGGCACAGATACGCAGTATTTT. It translates to CASSLLRAGTDTQYF. The genes are TRBV27 and TRBJ2-3; D not certain. The germline V and J ends were trimmed by 1 base and 1 base, with 9 bases remaining between them. Germline V gives CDR1 MNHEY, CDR2 SMNVEV (reference sequence). The CDR3 runs 15 residues.

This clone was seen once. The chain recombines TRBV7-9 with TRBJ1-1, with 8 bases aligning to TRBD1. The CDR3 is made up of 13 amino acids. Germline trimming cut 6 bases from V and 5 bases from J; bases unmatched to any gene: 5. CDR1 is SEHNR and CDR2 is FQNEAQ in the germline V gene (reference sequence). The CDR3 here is CASRWTGQTEAFF. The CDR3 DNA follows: TGTGCCAGCAGATGGACAGGGCAGACTGAAGCTTTCTTT.

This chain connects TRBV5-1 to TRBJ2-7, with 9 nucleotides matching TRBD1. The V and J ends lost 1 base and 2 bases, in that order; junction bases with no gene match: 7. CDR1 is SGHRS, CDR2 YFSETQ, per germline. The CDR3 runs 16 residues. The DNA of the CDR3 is TGCGCCAGCAGCTTGACAAACAGGGGGCTAACCTACGAGCAGTACTTC. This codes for CASSLTNRGLTYEQYF.

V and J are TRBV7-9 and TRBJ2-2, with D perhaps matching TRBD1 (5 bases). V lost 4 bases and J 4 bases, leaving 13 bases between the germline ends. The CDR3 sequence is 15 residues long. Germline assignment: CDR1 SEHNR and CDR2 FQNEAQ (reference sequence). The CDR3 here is CASSSTREITGELFF. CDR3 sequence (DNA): TGTGCCAGCAGCTCCACCAGGGAAATCACCGGGGAGCTGTTTTTT.

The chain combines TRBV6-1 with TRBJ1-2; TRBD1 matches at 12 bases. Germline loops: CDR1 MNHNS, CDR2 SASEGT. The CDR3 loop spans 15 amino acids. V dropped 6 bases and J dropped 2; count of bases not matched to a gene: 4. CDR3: CASRGQGAGNYGYTF. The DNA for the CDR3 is TGTGCCAGCAGGGGACAGGGGGCGGGAAACTATGGCTACACCTTC.

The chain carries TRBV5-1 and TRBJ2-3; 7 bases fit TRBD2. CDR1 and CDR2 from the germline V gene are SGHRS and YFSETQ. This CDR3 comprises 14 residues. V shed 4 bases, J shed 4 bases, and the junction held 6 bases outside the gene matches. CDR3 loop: CASSTFAGADTQYF. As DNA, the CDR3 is TGCGCCAGCAGCACTTTCGCGGGGGCAGATACGCAGTATTTT.

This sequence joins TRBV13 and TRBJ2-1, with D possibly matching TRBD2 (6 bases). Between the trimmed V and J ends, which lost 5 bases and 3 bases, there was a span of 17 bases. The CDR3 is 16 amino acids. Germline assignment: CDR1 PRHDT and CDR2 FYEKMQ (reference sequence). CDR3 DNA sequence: TGTGCCAGCAGCCTGACTAGAAACCGGAACTACAATGAGCAGTTCTTC. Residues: CASSLTRNRNYNEQFF.

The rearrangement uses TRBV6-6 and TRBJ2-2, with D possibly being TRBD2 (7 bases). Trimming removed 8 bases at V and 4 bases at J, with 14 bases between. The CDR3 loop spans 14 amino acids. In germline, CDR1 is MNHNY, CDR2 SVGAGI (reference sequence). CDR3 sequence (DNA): TGTGCCAGCGGGGGGGGCAGAAGCACCGGGGAGCTGTTTTTT. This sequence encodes CASGGGRSTGELFF.